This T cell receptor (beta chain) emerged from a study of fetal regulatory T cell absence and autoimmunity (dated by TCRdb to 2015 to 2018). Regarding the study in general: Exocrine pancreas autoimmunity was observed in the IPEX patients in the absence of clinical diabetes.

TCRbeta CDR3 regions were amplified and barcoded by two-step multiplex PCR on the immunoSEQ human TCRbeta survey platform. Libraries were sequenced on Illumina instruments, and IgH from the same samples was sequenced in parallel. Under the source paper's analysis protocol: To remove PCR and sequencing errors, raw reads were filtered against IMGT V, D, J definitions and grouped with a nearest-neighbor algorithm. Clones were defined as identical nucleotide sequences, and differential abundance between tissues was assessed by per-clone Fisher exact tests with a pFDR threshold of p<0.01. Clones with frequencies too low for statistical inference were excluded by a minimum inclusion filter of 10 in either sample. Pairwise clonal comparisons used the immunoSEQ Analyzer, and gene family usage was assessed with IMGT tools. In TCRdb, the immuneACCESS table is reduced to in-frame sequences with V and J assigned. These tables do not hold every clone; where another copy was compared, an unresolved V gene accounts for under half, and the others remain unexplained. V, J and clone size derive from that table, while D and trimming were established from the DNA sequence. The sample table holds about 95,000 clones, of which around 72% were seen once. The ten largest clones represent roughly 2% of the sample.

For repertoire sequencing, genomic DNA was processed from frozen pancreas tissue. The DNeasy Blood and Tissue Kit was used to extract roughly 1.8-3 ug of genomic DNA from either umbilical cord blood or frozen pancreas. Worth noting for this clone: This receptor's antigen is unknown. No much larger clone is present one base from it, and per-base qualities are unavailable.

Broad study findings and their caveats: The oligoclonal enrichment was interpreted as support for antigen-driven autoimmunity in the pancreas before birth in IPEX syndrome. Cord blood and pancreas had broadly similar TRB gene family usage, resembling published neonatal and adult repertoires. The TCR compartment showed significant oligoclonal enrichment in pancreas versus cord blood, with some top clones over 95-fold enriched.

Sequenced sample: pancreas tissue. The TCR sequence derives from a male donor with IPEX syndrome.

The nucleotide sequence reads TGTGCCAGCAGCCGACTAGCGGGGGTTCGGTACAATGAGCAGTTCTTC. This sequence encodes CASSRLAGVRYNEQFF. The rearrangement joined TRBV7-9 to TRBJ2-1, with TRBD2 matching 12 junction bases. The V end gives up 5 bases and the J end 4 bases, leaving 6 bases in the junction not matched to a gene. The CDR3 has 16 amino acids, counting the end cysteine and phenylalanine. Only the CDR3 part of the read is kept: 48 bases, read in frame from the first base. CDR1 SEHNR and CDR2 FQNEAQ were looked up in the germline V gene (reference sequence).